The 20 T cell receptor beta chains given below trace back to one sample, sequenced in a study of human T cells and chemical hapten exposure. TCRdb used MiXCR to reprocess the RACE reads, holding one entry per CDR3 protein. Found here are 120,000 or so distinct CDR3 sequences, roughly 15% of them singletons; the top ten hold 0.9% to 0.95%. Time point noted: patch test 1, 2 weeks after DPC sensitization. The treatment: therapeutic diphenylcyclopropenone sensitization with weekly scalp DPC. The sample was whole blood, taken in connection with sensitization to the hapten diphenylcyclopropenone (DPC). The receptor source for this set is a man between 18 and 35 years old with alopecia areata. Some clones in this sample may be carry-over from other donors' samples.

The chain uses TRBV3-1 and TRBJ1-2; 7 nucleotides match TRBD1. V lost 0 bases, J lost 5 bases, and 6 bases stayed unmatched. The CDR3 length is 15 residues. The V gene's germline CDR1 is LGHDT and CDR2 YNNKEL (reference sequence). The CDR3 here is CASSQDSGTAYGYTF. Written as DNA, the CDR3 is TGTGCCAGCAGCCAAGACTCCGGGACAGCTTATGGCTACACCTTC.

This chain connects TRBV4-2 to TRBJ2-7, with D unresolved. V was trimmed by 0 bases and J by 2 bases, leaving 8 bases between them. The CDR3 has 14 amino acids. CDR1 is LGHNA, CDR2 YNFKEQ, per germline. The CDR3 loop reads CASSQEYTPYEQYF. The CDR3 coding sequence is TGTGCCAGCAGCCAAGAATATACCCCCTACGAGCAGTACTTC.

This clonotype has a handful of counts. The V call is TRBV7-9, the J call TRBJ1-2, with D perhaps matching TRBD1 (5 bases). Germline V gene sequence: CDR1 SEHNR, CDR2 FQNEAQ (reference sequence). With 5 bases removed from V and 2 bases from J, the gap between germline ends came to 12 bases. The CDR3 length is 14 residues. CDR3 residues: CASSPGRGNYGYTF. The CDR3 bases are TGTGCCAGCAGCCCCGGACGGGGGAACTATGGCTACACCTTC. Full variable domain (missing parts from reference TRBV7-9 and TRBJ1-2): DTGVSQNPRHKITKRGQNVTFRCDPISEHNRLYWYRQTLGQGPEFLTYFQNEAQLEKSRLLSDRFSAERPKGSFSTLEIQRTEQGDSAMYLCASSPGRGNYGYTFGSGTRLTVV.

The V and J genes are TRBV7-8 and TRBJ1-1, with TRBD1 as a possible D gene (6 bases). Trimming removed 5 bases from V and 5 bases from J, with 15 bases in between. This CDR3 comprises 14 residues. Looked up from germline, CDR1 is SGHVS and CDR2 is FQNEAQ. CDR3 amino acids: CASSTHRVGTEAFF. The CDR3 DNA follows: TGTGCCAGCAGCACTCACAGGGTGGGGACTGAAGCTTTCTTT.

This clonotype was seen repeatedly, ten times or more. The chain recombines TRBV29-1 with TRBJ2-7; no firm D call. The germline gives CDR1 SQVTM, CDR2 ANQGSEA. This CDR3 region has 12 residues. V dropped 1 base and J dropped 7 bases, with 11 bases sitting between them. CDR3 sequence: CSVEGSLKEQYV. The CDR3 nucleotides are TGCAGCGTTGAAGGGTCTCTAAAAGAGCAGTACGTC.

This clonotype was picked up a small number of times. CDR3 sequence: CASRGATGPNQPQHF. The CDR3 DNA sequence: TGCGCCAGCAGAGGGGCGACAGGGCCCAATCAGCCCCAGCATTTT. J is TRBJ1-5 and V is TRBV4-1; 7 positions match TRBD1. With V trimmed by 6 bases and J by 3 bases, 8 bases remained unmatched. The CDR3 extends over 15 amino acids. Germline-derived CDR1 and CDR2 are MGHRA and YSYEKL.

The chain links TRBV29-1 to TRBJ1-5, with a tentative D call TRBD1 (6 bases). The CDR3 has 14 residues. The V and J ends lost 6 bases and 3 bases respectively, with 15 bases between them. Germline assignment: CDR1 SQVTM and CDR2 ANQGSEA. The CDR3 sequence: CSVVKGGPNQPQHF. The CDR3 coding sequence is TGCAGCGTCGTAAAAGGGGGTCCCAATCAGCCCCAGCATTTT.

The rearrangement uses TRBV7-9 and TRBJ2-1; no reliable D call. Germline V gene data show CDR1 as SEHNR and CDR2 as FQNEAQ (reference sequence). CDR3 size: 16 residues. Trimming took 2 bases from V and 6 from J, leaving 17 bases between them. The CDR3 loop is CASSLIGRASVNEQFF. The CDR3 region has the DNA TGTGCCAGCAGCTTAATAGGCCGGGCGTCGGTCAATGAGCAGTTCTTC.

This clonotype was counted only a few times. The V and J genes are TRBV10-3 and TRBJ1-2; D is uncertain. Germline values: CDR1 ENHRY, CDR2 SYGVKD. V was clipped by 1 base and J by 6 bases, with 12 bases between them. CDR3 size: 14 residues. The DNA of the CDR3 is TGTGCCATCAGTGAGTTAACCGTAGGGAATGGCTACACCTTC. Its translation: CAISELTVGNGYTF.

This clonotype was seen a few times. This rearrangement joins TRBV4-1 to TRBJ1-4, with 7 bases matching TRBD1. The germline V gene has CDR1 MGHRA and CDR2 YSYEKL. This CDR3 spans 20 amino acids. The junction had 14 bases not matched to a gene; V was cut back by 1 base and J by 0 bases. In DNA form, the CDR3 reads TGCGCCAGCAGCCAAGCACAGGGGCGGAGAGTTACAGCAACTAATGAAAAACTGTTTTTT. Amino acids: CASSQAQGRRVTATNEKLFF.

This clonotype occurred a few times. This chain joins TRBV20-1 and TRBJ2-1; 13 nucleotides line up with TRBD2. The CDR3 runs 15 residues. Germline V gene lookup returns CDR1 DFQATT and CDR2 SNEGSKA (reference sequence). The ends lost 6 bases at V and 8 bases at J; junction bases unmatched: 10. The CDR3 spells CSADGTSGENDEQFF. CDR3 nucleotide sequence: TGCAGTGCGGATGGGACTAGCGGGGAGAACGATGAGCAGTTCTTC.

This clonotype was observed a handful of times. The chain employs TRBV7-2 and TRBJ1-5; D remains ambiguous. V was shortened by 1 base and J by 6 bases, with 7 bases between the two germline ends. The CDR3 is 13 residues long. Germline assignment: CDR1 SGHTA and CDR2 FQGNSA. CDR3 DNA: TGTGCCAGCAGCTTAGGAGCGGGTCAGCCCCAGCATTTT. Protein sequence: CASSLGAGQPQHF.

This clonotype was seen more than once but under ten times. This chain uses TRBV25-1 with TRBJ2-5, with 10 bases lining up with TRBD1. The germline V gene has CDR1 MGHDK and CDR2 SYGVNS. J was trimmed by 5 bases and V by 1 base; bases with no gene match: 7. This CDR3 spans 16 amino acids. CDR3 bases: TGTGCCAGCAGTGAATTTGGACAGGGGGACGGGGAGACCCAGTACTTC. Translating it yields CASSEFGQGDGETQYF.

This clonotype was seen more than once but under ten times. The chain is built from TRBV11-2 and TRBJ2-5; 9 positions agree with TRBD1. The CDR3 totals 15 residues. The V gene end was trimmed by 5 bases and the J gene end by 3 bases; junction bases not matched to a gene: 7. Germline assignment: CDR1 SGHAT and CDR2 FQNNGV. The CDR3 is CASSPPGQGEETQYF. DNA for the CDR3: TGTGCCAGCAGCCCCCCGGGACAGGGTGAAGAGACCCAGTACTTC.

This clonotype was recorded a few times. The genes are TRBV7-2 and TRBJ2-3; no firm D call. With 8 bases removed from V and 0 bases from J, the gap between germline ends came to 15 bases. The CDR3 spans 15 residues. The germline V gene encodes CDR1 SGHTA and CDR2 FQGNSA. The CDR3 DNA follows: TGTGCCAGCCAGAAACCACTCGCTAGCACAGATACGCAGTATTTT. This encodes CASQKPLASTDTQYF.

On this clonotype: Relative to the germline gene, one junction end is altered; a read error may explain this. CDR3 sequence reads: CASRDSLNEKLFF. Written as DNA, the CDR3 is TGTGCCAGCAGAGACAGCCTAAATGAAAAGCTGTTTTTT. This chain uses TRBV2 with TRBJ1-4; a weak D match, TRBD1 (5 bases). The CDR3 loop spans 13 amino acids. Germline V gene data show CDR1 as SNHLY and CDR2 as FYNNEI.

The V and J genes are TRBV5-5 and TRBJ2-7; D perhaps matches TRBD1 (6 bases). CDR1 and CDR2 (germline): SGHKS, YYEKEE (reference sequence). The CDR3 extends over 18 amino acids. V was clipped by 3 bases and J by 0 bases, with 22 bases between them. CDR3 in DNA: TGTGCCAGCAGCTCTGAACAAACAGGGTCTCTTTTCTCCTACGAGCAGTACGTC. This sequence encodes CASSSEQTGSLFSYEQYV.

This clonotype was found a few times. V usage is TRBV5-1 and J usage is TRBJ2-5; TRBD2 agrees at 14 bases. This CDR3 has 16 amino acids. The trim removed 3 bases at V and 2 bases at J, leaving 3 bases unmatched. Germline V gene data show CDR1 as SGHRS and CDR2 as YFSETQ. The CDR3, as DNA: TGCGCCAGCAGCTCTGGACTAGCGGGGGGACAAGAGACCCAGTACTTC. This gives the protein CASSSGLAGGQETQYF.

V and J are TRBV4-1 and TRBJ2-4, with D tentatively TRBD2 (5 bases). The CDR3 has 17 residues. Germline CDR1 and CDR2: MGHRA and YSYEKL. The germline V and J ends were trimmed by 3 bases and 0 bases, with 15 bases remaining between them. The CDR3 here is CASSHGLGLLAKNIQYF. CDR3 coding DNA: TGCGCCAGCAGCCACGGTTTAGGACTTTTAGCCAAAAACATTCAGTACTTC.

This clonotype was seen only a few times. The chain carries TRBV5-4 and TRBJ2-5, with 8 nucleotides matching TRBD2. This CDR3 contains 13 residues. Germline V gene sequence: CDR1 SGHNT, CDR2 YYREEE (reference sequence). J was trimmed by 0 bases and V by 6 bases; bases with no gene match: 1. Written as DNA, the CDR3 is TGTGCCAGCAAAGCGGGGGACCAAGAGACCCAGTACTTC. The encoded protein is CASKAGDQETQYF.